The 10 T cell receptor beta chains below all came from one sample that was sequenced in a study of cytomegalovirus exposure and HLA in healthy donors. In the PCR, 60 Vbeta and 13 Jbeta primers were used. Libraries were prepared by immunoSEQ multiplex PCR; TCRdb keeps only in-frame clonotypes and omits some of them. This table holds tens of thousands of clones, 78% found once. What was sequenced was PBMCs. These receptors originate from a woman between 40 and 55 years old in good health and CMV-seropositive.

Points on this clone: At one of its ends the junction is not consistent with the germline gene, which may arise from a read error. The CDR3 loop is CASSGTGHSGANVLTF. The CDR3 coding sequence is TGTGCCAGCAGTGGGACAGGGCACTCTGGGGCCAACGTCCTGACTTTT. V is TRBV25-1 and J is TRBJ2-6, with 8 bases matching TRBD1. Germline-derived CDR1 and CDR2 are MGHDK and SYGVNS. The CDR3 is made up of 16 amino acids.

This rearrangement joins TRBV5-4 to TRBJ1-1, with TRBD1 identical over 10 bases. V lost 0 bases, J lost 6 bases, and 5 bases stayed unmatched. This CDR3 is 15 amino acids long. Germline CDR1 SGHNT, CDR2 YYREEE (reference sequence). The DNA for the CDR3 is TGTGCCAGCAGCTTGGCGGGACAGGGGCACGCTGAAGCTTTCTTT. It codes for CASSLAGQGHAEAFF.

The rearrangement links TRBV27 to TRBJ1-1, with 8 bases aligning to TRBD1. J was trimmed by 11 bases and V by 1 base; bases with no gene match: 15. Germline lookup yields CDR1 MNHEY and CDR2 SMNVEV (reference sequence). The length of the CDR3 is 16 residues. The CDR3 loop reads CASSLLAGTGLGYAFF. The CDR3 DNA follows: TGTGCCAGCAGTTTATTGGCAGGGACAGGTCTAGGTTACGCTTTCTTT.

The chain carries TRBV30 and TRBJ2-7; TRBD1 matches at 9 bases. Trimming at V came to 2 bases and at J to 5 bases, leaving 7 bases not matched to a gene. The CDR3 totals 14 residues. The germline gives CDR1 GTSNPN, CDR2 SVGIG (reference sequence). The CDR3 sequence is CAWSSGTGHDEQYF. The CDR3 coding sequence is TGTGCCTGGAGTAGCGGGACAGGGCACGACGAGCAGTACTTC.

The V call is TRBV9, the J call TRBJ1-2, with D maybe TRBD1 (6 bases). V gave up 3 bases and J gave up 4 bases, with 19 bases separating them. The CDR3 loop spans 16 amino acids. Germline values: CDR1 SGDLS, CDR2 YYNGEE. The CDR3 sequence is CASSGNRRDIGYGYTF. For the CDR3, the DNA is TGTGCCAGCAGCGGAAACCGTCGGGACATCGGCTATGGCTACACCTTC.

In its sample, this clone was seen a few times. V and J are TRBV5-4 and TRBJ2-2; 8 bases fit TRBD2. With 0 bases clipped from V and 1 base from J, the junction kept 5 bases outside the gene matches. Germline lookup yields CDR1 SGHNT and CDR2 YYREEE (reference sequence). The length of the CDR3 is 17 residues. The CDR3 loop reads CASSLGTSGWNTGELFF. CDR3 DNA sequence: TGTGCCAGCAGCTTGGGCACTAGCGGATGGAACACCGGGGAGCTGTTTTTT.

This CDR3 reads CASTPGGEQPQHF. The CDR3 bases are TGTGCCAGCACCCCGGGGGGAGAGCAGCCCCAGCATTTT. V usage is TRBV7-9 and J usage is TRBJ1-5, with a possible D match to TRBD1 (5 bases). In germline, CDR1 is SEHNR, CDR2 FQNEAQ (reference sequence). The CDR3 extends over 13 amino acids. Trimming removed 7 bases from V and 7 bases from J, with 14 bases in between.

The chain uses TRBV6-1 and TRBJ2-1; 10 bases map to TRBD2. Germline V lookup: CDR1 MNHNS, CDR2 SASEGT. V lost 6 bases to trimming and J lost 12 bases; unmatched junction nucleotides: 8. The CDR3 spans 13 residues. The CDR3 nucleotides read TGTGCCAGCAGAGGGCTAGCGGGGGTATTGCAGTTCTTC. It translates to CASRGLAGVLQFF.

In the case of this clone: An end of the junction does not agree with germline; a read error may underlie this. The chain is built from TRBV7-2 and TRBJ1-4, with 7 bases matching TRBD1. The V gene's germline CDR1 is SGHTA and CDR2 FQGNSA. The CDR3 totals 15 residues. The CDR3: CASGLGGRGREKLFF. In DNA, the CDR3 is TGTGCCAGCGGCTTAGGGGGCAGGGGGAGGGAAAAACTGTTTTTT.

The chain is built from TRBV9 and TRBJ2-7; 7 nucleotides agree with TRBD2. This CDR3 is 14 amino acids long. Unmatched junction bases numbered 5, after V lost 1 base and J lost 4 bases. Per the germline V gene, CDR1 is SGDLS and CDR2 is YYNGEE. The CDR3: CASSVSGGRYEQYF. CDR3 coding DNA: TGTGCCAGCAGCGTATCCGGGGGGAGGTACGAGCAGTACTTC.